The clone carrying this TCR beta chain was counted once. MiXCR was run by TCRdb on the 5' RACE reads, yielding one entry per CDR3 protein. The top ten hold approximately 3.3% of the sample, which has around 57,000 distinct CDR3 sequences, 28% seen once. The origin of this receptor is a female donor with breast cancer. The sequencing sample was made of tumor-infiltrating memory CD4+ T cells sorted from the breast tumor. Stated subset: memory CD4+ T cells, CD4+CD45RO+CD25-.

The CDR3 here is CAWRTAYEQYF. Written as DNA, the CDR3 is TGTGCCTGGAGGACAGCCTACGAGCAGTACTTC. This chain connects TRBV30 to TRBJ2-7; the D gene is possibly TRBD1 (5 bases). This CDR3 comprises 11 residues. V lost 3 bases and J 2 bases, leaving 5 bases between the germline ends. The germline gives CDR1 GTSNPN, CDR2 SVGIG (reference sequence). Complete variable domain (other parts from reference TRBV30 and TRBJ2-7): SQTIHQWPATLVQPVGSPLSLECTVEGTSNPNLYWYRQAAGRGLQLLFYSVGIGQISSEVPQNLSASRPQDRQFILSSKKLLLSDSGFYLCAWRTAYEQYFGPGTRLTVT.